These 16 T cell receptor beta chains share one sample of origin, sequenced in a study of post-analysis software for immune sequencing data. Findings and caveats of the study: Four or five TRBV segments, TRBV5-6, TRBV5-1 and TRBV20-1 among them, were found more frequent in patients than controls.

Unique-molecular-identifier-tagged TCR beta cDNA libraries were used. From the PCR reads, TCRdb called clonotypes with MiXCR, one entry per CDR3 protein. The sample has around 770,000 distinct CDR3 sequences, about 43% seen once; the top ten hold just under 5%. The antigens of these receptors remain unknown. Sequencing was performed on blood. The receptors come from a girl under 18 with multiple sclerosis.

The chain has TRBV3-1 and TRBJ2-1; D uncertain. This CDR3 region has 12 residues. V lost 3 bases and J lost 10, with 10 bases in between. Germline-derived CDR1 and CDR2 are LGHDT and YNNKEL (reference sequence). CDR3 DNA sequence: TGTGCCAGCAGCCAGAGATTTGAAGAGCAGTTCTTC. Its translation is CASSQRFEEQFF.

This clonotype was counted only a few times. This rearrangement joins TRBV20-1 to TRBJ2-5; 11 bases are shared with TRBD2. After removal of 6 bases from V and 5 bases from J, the junction contained 5 bases not matched to a gene. CDR1 DFQATT and CDR2 SNEGSKA come from the germline V gene (reference sequence). The CDR3 spans 13 residues. CDR3 amino acids: CSATLAGAETQYF. The CDR3 DNA reads TGCAGTGCAACACTAGCGGGAGCGGAGACCCAGTACTTC.

The chain joins TRBV5-1 to TRBJ1-5; TRBD1 is a possible D gene (5 bases). CDR1 is SGHRS, CDR2 YFSETQ, per germline. V gave up 0 bases and J gave up 9 bases, with 16 bases separating them. This CDR3 comprises 15 residues. The CDR3 loop reads CASSLGGADYGPQHF. The CDR3 DNA reads TGCGCCAGCAGCTTGGGGGGCGCGGACTACGGGCCCCAGCATTTT. The whole variable domain, filled in from reference TRBV5-1 and TRBJ1-5, reads KAGVTQTPRYLIKTRGQQVTLSCSPISGHRSVSWYQQTPGQGLQFLFEYFSETQRNKGNFPGRFSGRQFSNSRSEMNVSTLELGDSALYLCASSLGGADYGPQHFGDGTRLSIL.

The chain links TRBV4-1 to TRBJ2-1; TRBD2 agrees at 9 bases. Per germline, CDR1 MGHRA and CDR2 YSYEKL. V lost 2 bases and J lost 12; bases outside the gene matches: 5. The CDR3 contains 13 residues. In DNA, the CDR3 is TGCGCCAGCAGCCAAATAGCGGGAGACGGGCAGTTCTTC. Protein: CASSQIAGDGQFF.

In the case of this clonotype: This sequence may be a read error, since a much larger clone differs from it by one base. V usage is TRBV10-3 and J usage is TRBJ1-2; D gene ambiguous. Germline assignment: CDR1 ENHRY and CDR2 SYGVKD. This CDR3 has 13 amino acids. The CDR3 region is CAISTQINYGYIF. CDR3 bases: TGTGCCATCAGTACCCAGATAAACTATGGCTACATCTTC.

This rearrangement joins TRBV9 to TRBJ2-5, with 11 bases matching TRBD2. The J call may be faulty, since TRBJ2-7 better matches the DNA end. The CDR3 is made up of 15 amino acids. Looked up from germline, CDR1 is SGDLS and CDR2 is YYNGEE. The CDR3 region is CASSVGLADSYEQYF. CDR3 bases: TGTGCCAGCAGCGTGGGACTAGCGGACTCCTACGAGCAGTACTTC.

This clonotype was seen a few times. The chain is built from TRBV20-1 and TRBJ2-7; 7 positions match TRBD2. The germline V gene has CDR1 DFQATT and CDR2 SNEGSKA (reference sequence). The junction had 11 bases not matched to a gene; V was cut back by 0 bases and J by 3 bases. The CDR3 totals 16 residues. The DNA for the CDR3 is TGCAGTGCTAGAGATCGAATCCGGGAGGCCCTCTACGAGCAGTACTTC. Translated: CSARDRIREALYEQYF.

The gene calls are TRBV12-3 or TRBV12-4 and TRBJ2-3, with 7 bases fitting TRBD2. V gave up 8 bases and J gave up 5 bases; unmatched junction bases: 10. This CDR3 comprises 14 residues. CDR3 protein: CASRWAGEVDTQYF. CDR3 in DNA: TGTGCCAGCCGGTGGGCGGGAGAGGTAGATACGCAGTATTTT.

The chain recombines TRBV9 with TRBJ2-3, with TRBD2 matching 9 bases. The trim removed 4 bases at V and 3 bases at J, leaving 12 bases unmatched. The CDR3 is 17 residues long. Germline V gene data show CDR1 as SGDLS and CDR2 as YYNGEE. The CDR3 DNA sequence: TGTGCCAGCAGCCCCCCACCTATAAGCGGGAGGACAGATACGCAGTATTTT. Its protein product is CASSPPPISGRTDTQYF.

V is TRBV12-3 or TRBV12-4 and J is TRBJ1-5; 8 bases are a match to TRBD1. The V and J ends lost 8 bases and 2 bases, in that order; junction bases with no gene match: 11. This CDR3 spans 16 amino acids. DNA for the CDR3: TGTGCCAGCTCTCCCCAGGGGGCTCGAGGCAATCAGCCCCAGCATTTT. This translates into CASSPQGARGNQPQHF.

The chain joins TRBV6-2 or TRBV6-3 to TRBJ2-1; maybe TRBD2 (6 bases). Germline V lookup: CDR1 MNHEY, CDR2 SVGEGT. Trimming left V 6 bases short and J 4 bases short, with 16 bases between. The CDR3 is made up of 15 amino acids. The CDR3 is CASSSQRRGYNEQFF. CDR3 bases: TGTGCCAGCAGCTCCCAGAGGCGGGGTTACAATGAGCAGTTCTTC.

This chain joins TRBV20-1 and TRBJ1-1, with TRBD1 identical over 7 bases. CDR1 is DFQATT, CDR2 SNEGSKA, per germline (reference sequence). Trimming at V came to 6 bases and at J to 8 bases, leaving 6 bases not matched to a gene. The CDR3 sequence is 11 residues long. This CDR3 reads CSARQGSEAFF. CDR3 coding DNA: TGCAGTGCAAGACAGGGATCCGAAGCTTTCTTT.

This clonotype was seen more than once but under ten times. The rearrangement uses TRBV29-1 and TRBJ2-3, with TRBD2 matching 8 bases. The CDR3 contains 16 residues. The trim removed 4 bases at V and 3 bases at J, leaving 12 bases unmatched. Germline V gene lookup returns CDR1 SQVTM and CDR2 ANQGSEA. The CDR3: CSVGGSERELTDTQYF. CDR3 coding DNA: TGCAGCGTTGGAGGATCGGAGCGGGAGTTAACAGATACGCAGTATTTT.

This clonotype was seen only a few times. The chain couples TRBV9 to TRBJ2-3; maybe TRBD2 (5 bases). CDR1 is SGDLS, CDR2 YYNGEE, per germline. V was trimmed by 0 bases and J by 2 bases, leaving 10 bases between them. The CDR3 has 15 amino acids. The chain's CDR3 is CASSVAGSITDTQYF. The CDR3, as DNA: TGTGCCAGCAGCGTAGCGGGGTCTATCACAGATACGCAGTATTTT.

This clonotype occurred a few times. This chain links TRBV4-3 with TRBJ2-5; TRBD2 agrees at 11 bases. J lost 4 bases, V lost 0 bases, and 10 bases had no gene match. CDR3 size: 18 residues. CDR1 and CDR2 (germline): LGHNA, YSLEER. CDR3 bases: TGCGCCAGCAGCCAAGATTTAGGACTAGCGGGTGTCGGAGAGACCCAGTACTTC. Amino acid sequence: CASSQDLGLAGVGETQYF.

The V call is TRBV5-1, the J call TRBJ2-5; D unclear. The DNA end lines up better with TRBJ2-7; the J call may be wrong. The CDR3 is made up of 15 amino acids. In germline, CDR1 is SGHRS, CDR2 YFSETQ. As DNA, the CDR3 is TGCGCCAGCAGCCCGCGCGTCGGGTCTCCCTACGAGCAGTACTTC. Encoded protein: CASSPRVGSPYEQYF.